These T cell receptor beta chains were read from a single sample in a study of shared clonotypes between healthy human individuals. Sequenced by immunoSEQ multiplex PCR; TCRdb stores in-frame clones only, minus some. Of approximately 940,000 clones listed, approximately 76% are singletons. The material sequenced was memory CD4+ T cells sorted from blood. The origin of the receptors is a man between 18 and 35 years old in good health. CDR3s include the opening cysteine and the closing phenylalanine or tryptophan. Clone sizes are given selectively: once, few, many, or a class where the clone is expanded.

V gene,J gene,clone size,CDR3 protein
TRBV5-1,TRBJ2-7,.,CASSPDGISYEQYF
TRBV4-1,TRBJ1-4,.,CASSQEGGGIRGGEKLFF
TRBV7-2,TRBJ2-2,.,CASSLESGIFTGELFF
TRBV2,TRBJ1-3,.,CASSVQGSSGNTIYF
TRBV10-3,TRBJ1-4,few,CAIRPGTGNNEKLFF
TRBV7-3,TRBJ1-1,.,CASSLTPVTEAFF
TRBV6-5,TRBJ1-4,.,CASSRPGEKLFF
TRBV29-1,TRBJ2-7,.,CSAGGDPPYEQYF
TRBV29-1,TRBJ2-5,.,CSVYSGEETQYF
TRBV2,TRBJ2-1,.,CASSDPPGTSPTNEQFF
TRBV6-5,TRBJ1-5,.,CASSGAGLSNQPQHF
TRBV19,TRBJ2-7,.,CASSMGRDRVYEQYF
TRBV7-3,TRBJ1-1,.,CASSSRGGDQAFF